One and the same sample provided the 27 T cell receptor beta chains below, sequenced in a study of blood T cell repertoires in COVID-19. Sequenced by immunoSEQ multiplex PCR; TCRdb stores in-frame clones only, minus some. Among about 83,000 clones listed, more than 75% were seen once. Specimen: peripheral blood. The receptors were sampled from an elderly man with active or convalescent COVID-19.

In its sample, this clone was seen once. The gene calls are TRBV5-6 and TRBJ1-3, with D unclear. Germline CDR1 reads SGHDT; CDR2 reads YYEEEE. The CDR3 runs 15 residues. The V gene lost 3 bases and the J gene lost 0 bases, with 10 bases spanning the gap. In nucleotides, the CDR3 is TGTGCCAGCAGCTCTCGACACTTCTCTGGAAACACCATATATTTT. Amino acids: CASSSRHFSGNTIYF.

V usage is TRBV6-5 and J usage is TRBJ1-4; tentatively, D is TRBD1 (6 bases). The germline gives CDR1 MNHEY, CDR2 SVGAGI. The CDR3 runs 13 residues. Trimming shortened V by 4 bases and J by 10 bases, and 13 bases separated the two germline ends. Here the CDR3 reads CASSSTSQGKLFF. The CDR3 nucleotides read TGTGCCAGCAGTTCCACATCACAGGGAAAACTGTTTTTT.

This chain connects TRBV18 to TRBJ2-3, with D maybe TRBD1 (5 bases). In germline, CDR1 is KGHSH, CDR2 LQKENI. CDR3 length: 13 amino acids. V gave up 3 bases and J gave up 2 bases, with 6 bases separating them. The CDR3 sequence: CASSPTATDTQYF. In DNA form, the CDR3 reads TGTGCCAGCTCACCGACAGCCACAGATACGCAGTATTTT.

This clone was picked up one time. This chain links TRBV27 with TRBJ1-6, with D maybe TRBD1 (6 bases). Germline-derived CDR1 and CDR2 are MNHEY and SMNVEV (reference sequence). Trimming removed 4 bases at V and 7 bases at J, with 17 bases between. The CDR3 is 16 amino acids. The CDR3, as DNA: TGTGCCAGCAGTTCCGCGGTGGGGGCACGGAATTCACCCCTCCACTTT. It codes for CASSSAVGARNSPLHF.

V gene TRBV7-2 combines with J gene TRBJ2-4, with TRBD2 matching over 9 bases. This CDR3 has 15 amino acids. V dropped 1 base and J dropped 7; count of bases not matched to a gene: 5. Per the germline V gene, CDR1 is SGHTA and CDR2 is FQGNSA. CDR3 nucleotides: TGTGCCAGCAGCTTAGTAGCGGGAGTTGGGAACATTCAGTACTTC. It specifies CASSLVAGVGNIQYF.

A few counts support this clone. J is TRBJ1-2 and V is TRBV7-9; TRBD1 matches at 7 bases. The CDR3 runs 14 residues. Germline V CDR1 and CDR2: SEHNR, FQNEAQ (reference sequence). V lost 4 bases to trimming and J lost 3 bases; unmatched junction nucleotides: 5. Written as DNA, the CDR3 is TGTGCCAGCAGCTCTGACAGGGATGACTATGGCTACACCTTC. This sequence encodes CASSSDRDDYGYTF.

The V call is TRBV2, the J call TRBJ1-6, with D perhaps matching TRBD1 (6 bases). Trimming shortened V by 6 bases and J by 0 bases, and 12 bases separated the two germline ends. The length of the CDR3 is 16 residues. The germline gives CDR1 SNHLY, CDR2 FYNNEI. The CDR3 loop reads CASRRQESSYNSPLHF. CDR3 coding DNA: TGTGCCAGCAGAAGACAGGAGAGCTCCTATAATTCACCCCTCCACTTT.

The chain couples TRBV7-2 to TRBJ1-4, with a possible D match to TRBD1 (6 bases). The CDR3 spans 15 residues. CDR1 and CDR2 from the germline V gene are SGHTA and FQGNSA. V was shortened by 6 bases and J by 6 bases, with 17 bases between the two germline ends. The CDR3 sequence: CASSIGGGTYEKLFF. The DNA of the CDR3 is TGTGCCAGCAGTATTGGCGGGGGCACTTATGAAAAACTGTTTTTT.

J is TRBJ1-2 and V is TRBV4-1; TRBD1 agrees at 12 bases. Germline lookup yields CDR1 MGHRA and CDR2 YSYEKL. V was clipped by 4 bases and J by 11 bases; unmatched bases: 11. This CDR3 contains 15 residues. CDR3 amino acids: CASSPGQGAVIGYTF. As DNA, the CDR3 is TGCGCCAGCAGCCCGGGACAGGGGGCAGTGATCGGATACACCTTC.

The chain joins TRBV6-1 to TRBJ2-3, with TRBD2 matching over 8 bases. This CDR3 contains 17 residues. Germline trimming cut 2 bases from V and 3 bases from J; bases unmatched to any gene: 10. Germline V CDR1 and CDR2: MNHNS, SASEGT. DNA of the CDR3: TGTGCCAGCAGTGAAATCGTTAGCGGGATAGGGACAGATACGCAGTATTTT. It specifies CASSEIVSGIGTDTQYF.

This chain links TRBV18 with TRBJ2-3; 8 nucleotides align to TRBD2. The CDR3 loop spans 16 amino acids. J was trimmed by 0 bases and V by 2 bases; bases with no gene match: 4. Germline assignment: CDR1 KGHSH and CDR2 LQKENI. This CDR3 is CASSPMERGSTDTQYF. CDR3 bases: TGTGCCAGCTCACCAATGGAGCGGGGGAGCACAGATACGCAGTATTTT.

The chain is built from TRBV10-1 and TRBJ1-4, with TRBD1 as a possible D gene (5 bases). Germline V gene sequence: CDR1 WNHNN, CDR2 SYGVQD (reference sequence). This CDR3 spans 15 amino acids. V was shortened by 4 bases and J by 0 bases, with 9 bases between the two germline ends. The CDR3 reads CASSASGATNEKLFF. DNA of the CDR3: TGCGCCAGCAGTGCCTCGGGGGCAACTAATGAAAAACTGTTTTTT.

The table lists this clone with a count of one. DNA of the CDR3: TGTGCCAGCAGCTTTAACAGGGTATTGGCCGGGGAGCTGTTTTTT. Residues: CASSFNRVLAGELFF. This chain joins TRBV11-2 and TRBJ2-2; D might be TRBD1 (6 bases). The CDR3 spans 15 residues. Trimming shortened V by 3 bases and J by 6 bases, and 14 bases separated the two germline ends. The germline gives CDR1 SGHAT, CDR2 FQNNGV.

V gene TRBV28 combines with J gene TRBJ1-3, with D perhaps TRBD1 (5 bases). The V end lost 5 bases, the J end lost 0 bases, and 11 bases lay between the germline ends. Germline V gene data show CDR1 as MDHEN and CDR2 as SYDVKM. This CDR3 region has 15 residues. CDR3 nucleotide sequence: TGTGCCAGCAGTCCGGGGGGACTCTCTGGAAACACCATATATTTT. Its protein is CASSPGGLSGNTIYF.

The chain employs TRBV6-5 and TRBJ1-6; tentative D call: TRBD1 (5 bases). V was trimmed by 0 bases and J by 8 bases, leaving 11 bases between them. The CDR3 runs to 15 residues. The germline V gene has CDR1 MNHEY and CDR2 SVGAGI. This CDR3 reads CASSYSGGRDSPLHF. For the CDR3, the DNA is TGTGCCAGCAGTTACTCCGGGGGTAGGGATTCACCCCTCCACTTT.

This clone showed up just a few times. The chain is built from TRBV7-9 and TRBJ2-5; D is possibly TRBD1 (6 bases). The CDR3 has 15 amino acids. The germline V and J ends were trimmed by 7 bases and 5 bases, with 20 bases remaining between them. Per germline, CDR1 SEHNR and CDR2 FQNEAQ (reference sequence). CDR3 sequence reads: CASTQAYQGFETQYF. The DNA for the CDR3 is TGTGCCAGCACTCAAGCTTATCAGGGGTTTGAGACCCAGTACTTC.

This rearrangement joins TRBV28 to TRBJ2-3, with 9 bases that match TRBD2. CDR3 length: 11 residues. V trimming: 7 bases; J trimming: 14 bases; junction bases outside the gene matches: 7. Germline V gene lookup returns CDR1 MDHEN and CDR2 SYDVKM. This CDR3 reads CASTLAGSRYF. The CDR3 DNA follows: TGTGCCAGCACCCTAGCGGGGTCGAGGTATTTT. Together with reference TRBV28 and TRBJ2-3, the CDR3 gives the full variable domain: DVKVTQSSRYLVKRTGEKVFLECVQDMDHENMFWYRQDPGLGLRLIYFSYDVKMKEKGDIPEGYSVSREKKERFSLILESASTNQTSMYLCASTLAGSRYFGPGTRLTVL.

This clone was seen only once. This chain links TRBV2 with TRBJ2-1; TRBD1 matches at 8 bases. V was pared by 6 bases and J by 15 bases, with 16 bases of the junction left unmatched. Germline V gene lookup returns CDR1 SNHLY and CDR2 FYNNEI. The CDR3 runs 14 residues. CDR3 protein: CASSPDRDVVIGFF. The DNA of the CDR3 is TGTGCCAGCAGCCCGGACAGGGACGTTGTGATAGGGTTCTTC.

V usage is TRBV7-9 and J usage is TRBJ2-1, with 9 bases that match TRBD1. Germline loops: CDR1 SEHNR, CDR2 FQNEAQ (reference sequence). The CDR3 consists of 15 residues. The junction had 6 bases not matched to a gene; V was cut back by 5 bases and J by 4 bases. The CDR3: CASSGTGGSYNEQFF. CDR3 nucleotides: TGTGCCAGCAGCGGAACAGGGGGCTCTTACAATGAGCAGTTCTTC.

The chain carries TRBV7-9 and TRBJ1-4; D is undetermined. V lost 2 bases, J lost 0 bases, and 7 bases lay in between. CDR1 and CDR2 (germline): SEHNR, FQNEAQ (reference sequence). The CDR3 sequence is 15 residues long. The CDR3 protein is CASSLSQATNEKLFF. The CDR3 nucleotides are TGTGCCAGCAGCTTAAGCCAGGCAACTAATGAAAAACTGTTTTTT.

The chain couples TRBV10-3 to TRBJ1-6; 8 bases are a match to TRBD1. Per germline, CDR1 ENHRY and CDR2 SYGVKD. The CDR3 length is 14 residues. The J segment lost 13 bases and the V segment lost 9 bases, leaving 14 bases of the junction unmatched. This CDR3 reads CAIGTDRDAFPLHF. The CDR3 DNA reads as TGTGCCATAGGGACGGACAGGGATGCTTTCCCCCTCCACTTT.

This clone was recorded once. This chain links TRBV5-4 with TRBJ2-5; TRBD2 matches 10 bases. The CDR3 loop spans 15 amino acids. Trimming cost V 4 bases and J 5 bases; bases outside gene matches: 8. Germline V gene data show CDR1 as SGHNT and CDR2 as YYREEE (reference sequence). For the CDR3, the DNA is TGTGCCAGCAGCGGGAGCGGGGGGGCAGGGGAGACCCAGTACTTC. Its protein is CASSGSGGAGETQYF.

The chain combines TRBV30 with TRBJ1-2; perhaps TRBD1 as D (5 bases). CDR3 size: 13 residues. V was pared by 5 bases and J by 5 bases, with 15 bases between. Looked up from germline, CDR1 is GTSNPN and CDR2 is SVGIG (reference sequence). In nucleotides, the CDR3 is TGTGCCTGGCGACCCTGGGGGGGATATGGCTACACCTTC. Its protein is CAWRPWGGYGYTF.

V usage is TRBV19 and J usage is TRBJ1-5; no clear D. Germline lookup yields CDR1 LNHDA and CDR2 SQIVND (reference sequence). V lost 5 bases to trimming and J lost 0 bases, with 11 bases between them. The CDR3 totals 15 residues. CDR3 protein: CASSFTVYSNQPQHF. DNA of the CDR3: TGTGCCAGTAGTTTCACAGTGTATAGCAATCAGCCCCAGCATTTT.

The CDR3 loop is CASTAQGVFYGYTF. The DNA of the CDR3 is TGTGCCAGCACCGCACAGGGGGTATTCTATGGCTACACCTTC. The chain joins TRBV7-2 to TRBJ1-2; 8 nucleotides match TRBD1. The CDR3 spans 14 residues. The germline V gene encodes CDR1 SGHTA and CDR2 FQGNSA. The trim removed 7 bases at V and 4 bases at J, leaving 8 bases unmatched.

The chain uses TRBV28 and TRBJ1-6; weak D call: TRBD1 (6 bases). The CDR3 extends over 14 amino acids. The germline V and J ends were trimmed by 7 bases and 6 bases, with 13 bases remaining between them. The germline V gene encodes CDR1 MDHEN and CDR2 SYDVKM. DNA for the CDR3: TGTGCCAGCAAGGGGGAAATGAGTAATTCACCCCTCCACTTT. It is translated as CASKGEMSNSPLHF.

The chain uses TRBV3-1 (or the pseudogene TRBV3-2) and TRBJ1-6, with D maybe TRBD1 (6 bases). Trimming cost V 3 bases and J 5 bases, with 8 bases left between them. Germline CDR1 and CDR2: LGHDT and YNNKEL (reference sequence). The CDR3 extends over 14 amino acids. The CDR3 DNA reads TGTGCCAGCAGCCAGGGGGCAGATAATTCACCCCTCCACTTT. Protein: CASSQGADNSPLHF.